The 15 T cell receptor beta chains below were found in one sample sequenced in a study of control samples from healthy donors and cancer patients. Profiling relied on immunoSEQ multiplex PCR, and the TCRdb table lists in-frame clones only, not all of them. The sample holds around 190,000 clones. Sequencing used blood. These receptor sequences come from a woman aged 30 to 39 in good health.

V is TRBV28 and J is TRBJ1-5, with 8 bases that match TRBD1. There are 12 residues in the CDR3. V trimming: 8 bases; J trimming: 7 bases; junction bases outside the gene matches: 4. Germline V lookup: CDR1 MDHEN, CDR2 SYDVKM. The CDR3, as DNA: TGTGCCAGCCTACAGGGGGGGCAGCCCCAGCATTTT. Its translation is CASLQGGQPQHF.

CDR3 nucleotides: TGTGCCAGCAGTGTACTCTATAGCAATCAGCCCCAGCATTTT. Translation gives CASSVLYSNQPQHF. The chain combines TRBV2 with TRBJ1-5; D ambiguous. V was cut by 4 bases and J by 0 bases, with 7 bases left in between. Germline CDR1 and CDR2: SNHLY and FYNNEI. The CDR3 runs 14 residues.

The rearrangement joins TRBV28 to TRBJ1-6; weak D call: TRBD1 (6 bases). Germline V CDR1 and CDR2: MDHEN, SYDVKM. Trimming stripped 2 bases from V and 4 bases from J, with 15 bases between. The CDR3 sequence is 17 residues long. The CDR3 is CASSLPPDSLYNSPLHF. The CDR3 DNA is TGTGCCAGCAGTTTACCACCGGACAGCCTTTATAATTCACCCCTCCACTTT.

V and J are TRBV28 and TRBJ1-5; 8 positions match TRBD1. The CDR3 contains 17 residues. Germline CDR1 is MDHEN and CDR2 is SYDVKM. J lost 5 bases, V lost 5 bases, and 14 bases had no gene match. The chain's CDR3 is CASSNPQRTGRDQPQHF. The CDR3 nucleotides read TGTGCCAGCAGTAACCCCCAGAGGACAGGGCGGGATCAGCCCCAGCATTTT.

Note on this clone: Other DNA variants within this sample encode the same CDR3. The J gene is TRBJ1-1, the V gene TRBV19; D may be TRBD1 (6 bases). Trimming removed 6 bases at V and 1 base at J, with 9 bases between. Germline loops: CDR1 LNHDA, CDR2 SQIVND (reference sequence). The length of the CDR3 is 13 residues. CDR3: CASRTGGNTEAFF. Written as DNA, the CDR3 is TGTGCCAGTAGGACAGGCGGGAACACTGAAGCTTTCTTT.

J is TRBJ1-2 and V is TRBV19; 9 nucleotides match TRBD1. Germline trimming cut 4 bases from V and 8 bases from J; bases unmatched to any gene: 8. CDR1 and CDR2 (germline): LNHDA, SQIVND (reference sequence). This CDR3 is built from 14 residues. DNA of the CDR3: TGTGCCAGTAGTACCTGGGACAGGGTCTACGGCTACACCTTC. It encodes CASSTWDRVYGYTF.

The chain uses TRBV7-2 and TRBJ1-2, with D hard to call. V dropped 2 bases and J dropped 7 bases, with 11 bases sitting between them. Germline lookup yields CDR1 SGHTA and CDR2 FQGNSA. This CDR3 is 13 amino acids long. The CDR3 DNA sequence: TGTGCCAGCAGCTTATCAAGGGTTAGTGGCTACACCTTC. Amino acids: CASSLSRVSGYTF.

DNA of the CDR3: TGTGCCAGCAGACCGAGACAGGGGGGAGGCACCATATATTTT. Residues: CASRPRQGGGTIYF. The V and J genes are TRBV28 and TRBJ1-3; 9 nucleotides match TRBD1. J gave up 9 bases and V 6 bases, and 9 bases lay outside the gene matches. The germline V gene has CDR1 MDHEN and CDR2 SYDVKM. The CDR3 runs to 14 residues.

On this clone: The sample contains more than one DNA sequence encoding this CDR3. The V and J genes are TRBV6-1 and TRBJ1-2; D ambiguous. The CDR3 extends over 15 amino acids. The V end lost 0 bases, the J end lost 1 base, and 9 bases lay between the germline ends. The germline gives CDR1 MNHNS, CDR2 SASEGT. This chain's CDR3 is CASSEALTSNYGYTF. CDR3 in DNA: TGTGCCAGCAGTGAAGCGCTTACCAGTAACTATGGCTACACCTTC.

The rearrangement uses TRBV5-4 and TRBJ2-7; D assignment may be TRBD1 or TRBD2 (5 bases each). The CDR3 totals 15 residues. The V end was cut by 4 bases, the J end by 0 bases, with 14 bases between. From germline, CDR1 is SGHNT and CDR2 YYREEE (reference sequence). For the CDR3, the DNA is TGTGCCAGCAGCCGTTGGGACCGTAGCTCCTACGAGCAGTACTTC. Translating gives CASSRWDRSSYEQYF. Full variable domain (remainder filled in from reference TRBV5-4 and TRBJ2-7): ETGVTQSPTHLIKTRGQQVTLRCSSQSGHNTVSWYQQALGQGPQFIFQYYREEENGRGNFPPRFSGLQFPNYSSELNVNALELDDSALYLCASSRWDRSSYEQYFGPGTRLTVT.

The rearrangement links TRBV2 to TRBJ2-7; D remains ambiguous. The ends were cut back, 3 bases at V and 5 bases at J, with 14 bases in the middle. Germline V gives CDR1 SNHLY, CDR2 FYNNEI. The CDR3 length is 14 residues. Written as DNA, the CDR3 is TGTGCCAGCAGTGATTACTGGACCGAGGACGAGCAGTACTTC. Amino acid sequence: CASSDYWTEDEQYF.

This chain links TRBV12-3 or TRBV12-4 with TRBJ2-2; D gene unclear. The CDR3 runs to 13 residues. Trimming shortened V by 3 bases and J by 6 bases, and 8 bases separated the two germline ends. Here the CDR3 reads CASSLIPSGELFF. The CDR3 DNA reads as TGTGCCAGCAGTTTGATCCCTTCCGGGGAGCTGTTTTTT.

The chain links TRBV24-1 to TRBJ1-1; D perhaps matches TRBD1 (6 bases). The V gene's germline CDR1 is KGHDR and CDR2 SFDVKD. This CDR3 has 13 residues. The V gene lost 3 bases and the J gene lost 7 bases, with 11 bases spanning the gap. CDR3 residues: CATSDAGAGEAFF. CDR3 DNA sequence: TGTGCCACCAGTGATGCAGGGGCTGGTGAAGCTTTCTTT.

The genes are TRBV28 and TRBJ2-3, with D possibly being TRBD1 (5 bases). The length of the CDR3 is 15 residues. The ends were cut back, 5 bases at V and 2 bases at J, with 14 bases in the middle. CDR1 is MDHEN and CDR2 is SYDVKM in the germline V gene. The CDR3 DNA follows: TGTGCCAGCAGTGCAGACAGTCCGTACACAGATACGCAGTATTTT. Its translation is CASSADSPYTDTQYF.

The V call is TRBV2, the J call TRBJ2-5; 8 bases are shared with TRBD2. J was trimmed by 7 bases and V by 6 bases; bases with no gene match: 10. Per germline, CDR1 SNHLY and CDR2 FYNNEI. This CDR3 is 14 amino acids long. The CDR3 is CASRLEAGVGTQYF. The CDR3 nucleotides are TGTGCCAGCAGACTGGAAGCGGGGGTGGGGACCCAGTACTTC.